This T cell receptor beta chain was sequenced for a study of blood T cells in healthy people across ages. The study, taken as a whole, reports: Greater diversity and more naive CD4+ cells were seen in long-lived donors than in aged donors.

A minimum of 7 million PBMCs was isolated per sample. Every sample gave at least 6 micrograms of total RNA when it was extracted. The CDR3 totals 20 residues. Germline CDR1 reads LGHNA; CDR2 reads YNFKEQ. In its sample, this clonotype was seen once. The antigen remains unidentified. The use of a sample-barcoded 5' primer and a J-beta primer mix characterized a second PCR of 7 to 11 cycles. The template-switch adaptor was a 5' adaptor with 12 random nucleotides. It tagged each cDNA molecule. Each CDR3 protein is one row after TCRdb ran MiXCR on the 5' RACE reads. The sample lists some 1 million distinct CDR3 sequences; less than 50% were seen once.

The receptor was isolated from a woman aged 60-75 years in good health. The sequenced sample consisted of blood. The J gene is TRBJ2-1, the V gene TRBV4-2, with TRBD2 matching over 11 bases. The DNA end lines up better with TRBJ2-7; the J call may be wrong. The CDR3 protein is CASSQAGTSGGLSSYNEQYF. DNA for the CDR3: TGTGCCAGCAGCCAAGCCGGAACTAGCGGGGGCCTGAGCTCCTACAATGAGCAGTACTTC.